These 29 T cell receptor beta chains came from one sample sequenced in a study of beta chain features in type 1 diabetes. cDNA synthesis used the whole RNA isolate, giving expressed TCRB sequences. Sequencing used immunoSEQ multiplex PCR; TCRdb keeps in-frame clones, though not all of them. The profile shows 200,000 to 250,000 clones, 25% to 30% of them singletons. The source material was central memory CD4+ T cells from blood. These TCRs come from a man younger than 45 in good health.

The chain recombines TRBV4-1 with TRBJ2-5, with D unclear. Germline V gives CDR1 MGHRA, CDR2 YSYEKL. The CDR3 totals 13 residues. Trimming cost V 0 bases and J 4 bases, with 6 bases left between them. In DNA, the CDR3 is TGCGCCAGCAGCCAAGATGGGGTAGAGACCCAGTACTTC. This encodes CASSQDGVETQYF.

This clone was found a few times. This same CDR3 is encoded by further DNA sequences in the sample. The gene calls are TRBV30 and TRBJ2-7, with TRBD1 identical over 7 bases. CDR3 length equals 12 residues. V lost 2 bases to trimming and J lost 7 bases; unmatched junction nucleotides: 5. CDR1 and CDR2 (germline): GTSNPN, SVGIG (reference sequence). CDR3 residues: CAWSSQGYEQYF. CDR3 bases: TGTGCCTGGAGTTCACAGGGGTATGAGCAGTACTTC.

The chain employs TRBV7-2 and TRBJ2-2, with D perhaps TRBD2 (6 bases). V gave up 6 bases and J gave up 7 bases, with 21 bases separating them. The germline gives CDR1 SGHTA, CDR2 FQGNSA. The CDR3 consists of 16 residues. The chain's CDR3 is CASSYPLAGSSGELFF. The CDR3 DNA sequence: TGTGCCAGCAGTTATCCCCTGGCGGGGTCTAGCGGGGAGCTGTTTTTT.

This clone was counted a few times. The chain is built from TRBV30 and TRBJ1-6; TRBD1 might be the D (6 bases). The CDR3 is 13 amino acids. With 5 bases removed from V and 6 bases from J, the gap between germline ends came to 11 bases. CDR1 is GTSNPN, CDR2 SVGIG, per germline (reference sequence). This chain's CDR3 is CAWGADSNSPLHF. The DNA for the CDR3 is TGTGCCTGGGGGGCGGACAGTAATTCACCCCTCCACTTT.

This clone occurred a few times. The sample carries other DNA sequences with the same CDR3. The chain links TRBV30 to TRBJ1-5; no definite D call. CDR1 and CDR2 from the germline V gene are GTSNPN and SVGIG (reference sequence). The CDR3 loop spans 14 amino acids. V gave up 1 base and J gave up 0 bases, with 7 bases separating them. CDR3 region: CAWSAGNSNQPQHF. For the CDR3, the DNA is TGTGCCTGGAGTGCAGGAAATAGCAATCAGCCCCAGCATTTT.

The CDR3 loop is CASSLGQGLNQPQHF. DNA for the CDR3: TGTGCCAGCAGCTTGGGACAGGGGCTCAATCAGCCCCAGCATTTT. The chain recombines TRBV7-2 with TRBJ1-5, with 10 bases identical to TRBD1. The CDR3 length is 15 residues. Looked up from germline, CDR1 is SGHTA and CDR2 is FQGNSA. J gave up 3 bases and V 3 bases, and 2 bases lay outside the gene matches.

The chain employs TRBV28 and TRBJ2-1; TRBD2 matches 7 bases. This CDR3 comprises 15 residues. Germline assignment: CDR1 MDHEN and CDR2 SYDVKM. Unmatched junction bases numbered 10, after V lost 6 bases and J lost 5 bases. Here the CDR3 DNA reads TGTGCCAGCAGCCTGTGGACTAGTGGGCACAATGAGCAGTTCTTC. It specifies CASSLWTSGHNEQFF.

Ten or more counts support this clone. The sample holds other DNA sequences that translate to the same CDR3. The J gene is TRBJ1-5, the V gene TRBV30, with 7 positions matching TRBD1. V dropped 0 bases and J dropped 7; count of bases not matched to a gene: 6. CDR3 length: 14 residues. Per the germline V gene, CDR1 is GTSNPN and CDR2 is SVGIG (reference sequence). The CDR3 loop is CAWSVRGGGQPQHF. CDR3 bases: TGTGCCTGGAGTGTACGGGGAGGGGGCCAGCCCCAGCATTTT.

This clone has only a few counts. The CDR3 region is CAWSLTGSGYGYTF. The DNA for the CDR3 is TGTGCCTGGAGTCTTACAGGTTCGGGCTATGGCTACACCTTC. The chain joins TRBV30 to TRBJ1-2; a weak D match, TRBD1 (5 bases). Germline V CDR1 and CDR2: GTSNPN, SVGIG (reference sequence). The CDR3 runs 14 residues. The V end was cut by 2 bases, the J end by 4 bases, with 14 bases between. The whole variable domain, filled in from reference TRBV30 and TRBJ1-2, reads SQTIHQWPATLVQPVGSPLSLECTVEGTSNPNLYWYRQAAGRGLQLLFYSVGIGQISSEVPQNLSASRPQDRQFILSSKKLLLSDSGFYLCAWSLTGSGYGYTFGSGTRLTVV.

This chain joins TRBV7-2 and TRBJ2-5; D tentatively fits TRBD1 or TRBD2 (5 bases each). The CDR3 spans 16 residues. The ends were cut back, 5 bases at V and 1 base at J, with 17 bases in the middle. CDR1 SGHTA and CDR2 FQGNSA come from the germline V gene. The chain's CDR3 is CASSALRKGTQETQYF. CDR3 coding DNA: TGTGCCAGCAGCGCATTGCGTAAGGGGACCCAAGAGACCCAGTACTTC.

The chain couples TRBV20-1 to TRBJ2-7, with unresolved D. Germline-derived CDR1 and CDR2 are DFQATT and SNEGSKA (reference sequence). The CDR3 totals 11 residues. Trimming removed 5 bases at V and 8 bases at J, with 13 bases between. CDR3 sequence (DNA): TGCAGTGCTCAGTCGGATGTCCAGCAGTACTTC. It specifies CSAQSDVQQYF.

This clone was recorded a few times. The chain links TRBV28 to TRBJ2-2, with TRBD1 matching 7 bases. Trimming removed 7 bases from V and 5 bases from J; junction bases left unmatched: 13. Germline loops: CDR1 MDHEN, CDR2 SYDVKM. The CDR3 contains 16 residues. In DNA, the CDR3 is TGTGCCAGCACCTCCGAAGGGGCAGGGGGAACCGGGGAGCTGTTTTTT. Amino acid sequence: CASTSEGAGGTGELFF.

CDR3 region: CASRGTATSGANVLTF. The CDR3 nucleotides are TGTGCCAGCAGGGGGACAGCCACCTCTGGGGCCAACGTCCTGACTTTC. The V gene is TRBV2, the J gene TRBJ2-6; 7 bases map to TRBD1. The trim removed 6 bases at V and 0 bases at J, leaving 5 bases unmatched. This CDR3 comprises 16 residues. Germline V CDR1 and CDR2: SNHLY, FYNNEI.

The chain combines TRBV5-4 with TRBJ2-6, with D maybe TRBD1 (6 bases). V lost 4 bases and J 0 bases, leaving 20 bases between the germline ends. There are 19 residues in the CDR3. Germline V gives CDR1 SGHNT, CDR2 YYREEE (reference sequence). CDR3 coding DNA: TGTGCCAGCAGCCCCCCTCTAGGGGGATCGCTCTCTGGGGCCAACGTCCTGACTTTC. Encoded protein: CASSPPLGGSLSGANVLTF.

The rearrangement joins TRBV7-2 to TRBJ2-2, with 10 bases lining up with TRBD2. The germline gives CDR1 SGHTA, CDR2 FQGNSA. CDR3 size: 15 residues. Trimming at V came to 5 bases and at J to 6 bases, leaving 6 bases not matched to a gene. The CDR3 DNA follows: TGTGCCAGCAGCCTAACTAGCGGGACCGCCGGGGAGCTGTTTTTT. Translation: CASSLTSGTAGELFF.

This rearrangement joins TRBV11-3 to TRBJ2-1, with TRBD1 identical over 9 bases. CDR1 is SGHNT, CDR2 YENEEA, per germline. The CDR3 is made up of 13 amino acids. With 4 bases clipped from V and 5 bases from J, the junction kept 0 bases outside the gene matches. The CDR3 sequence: CASSWDRDNEQFF. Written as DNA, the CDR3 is TGTGCCAGCAGCTGGGACAGGGACAATGAGCAGTTCTTC.

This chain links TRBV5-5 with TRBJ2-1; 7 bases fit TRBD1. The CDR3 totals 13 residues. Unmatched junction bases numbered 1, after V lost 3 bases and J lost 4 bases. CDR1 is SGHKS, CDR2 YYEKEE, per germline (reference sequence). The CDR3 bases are TGTGCCAGCAGCTGGGACAGTTACAATGAGCAGTTCTTC. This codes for CASSWDSYNEQFF.

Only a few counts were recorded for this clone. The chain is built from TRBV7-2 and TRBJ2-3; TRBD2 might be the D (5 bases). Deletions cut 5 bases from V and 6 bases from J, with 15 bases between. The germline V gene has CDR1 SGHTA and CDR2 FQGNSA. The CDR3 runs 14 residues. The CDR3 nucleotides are TGTGCCAGCAGCACCGGAGTGAGGGCGGATACGCAGTATTTT. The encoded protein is CASSTGVRADTQYF.

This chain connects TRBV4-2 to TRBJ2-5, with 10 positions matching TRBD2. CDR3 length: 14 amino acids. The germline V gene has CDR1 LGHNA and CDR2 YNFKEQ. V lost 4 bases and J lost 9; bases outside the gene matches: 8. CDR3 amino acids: CASSPTAGGHSQYF. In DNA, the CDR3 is TGTGCCAGCAGCCCTACAGCGGGGGGGCACTCCCAGTACTTC.

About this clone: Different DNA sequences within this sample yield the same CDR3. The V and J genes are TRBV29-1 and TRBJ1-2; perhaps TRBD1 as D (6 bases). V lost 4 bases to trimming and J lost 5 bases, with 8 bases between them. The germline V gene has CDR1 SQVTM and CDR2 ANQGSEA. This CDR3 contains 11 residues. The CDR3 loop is CSVGGQYGYTF. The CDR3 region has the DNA TGCAGCGTTGGAGGACAGTATGGCTACACCTTC.

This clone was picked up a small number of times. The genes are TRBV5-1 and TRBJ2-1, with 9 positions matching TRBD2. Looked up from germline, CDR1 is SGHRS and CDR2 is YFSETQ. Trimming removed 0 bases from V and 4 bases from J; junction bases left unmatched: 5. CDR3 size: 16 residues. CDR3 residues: CASSLVSSGAYNEQFF. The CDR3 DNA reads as TGCGCCAGCAGCTTGGTCTCTAGCGGGGCGTACAATGAGCAGTTCTTC.

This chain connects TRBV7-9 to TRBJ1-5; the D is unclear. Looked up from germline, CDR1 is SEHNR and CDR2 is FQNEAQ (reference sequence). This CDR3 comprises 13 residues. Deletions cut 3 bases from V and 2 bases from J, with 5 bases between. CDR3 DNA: TGTGCCAGCAGCTTTTCGGGCAATCAGCCCCAGCATTTT. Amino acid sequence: CASSFSGNQPQHF.

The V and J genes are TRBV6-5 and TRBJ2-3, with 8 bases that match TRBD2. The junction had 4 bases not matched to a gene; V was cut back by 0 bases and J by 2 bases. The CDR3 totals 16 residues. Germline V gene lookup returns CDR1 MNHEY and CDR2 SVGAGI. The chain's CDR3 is CASSYSGGLATDTQYF. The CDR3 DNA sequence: TGTGCCAGCAGTTACTCGGGCGGACTAGCCACAGATACGCAGTATTTT.

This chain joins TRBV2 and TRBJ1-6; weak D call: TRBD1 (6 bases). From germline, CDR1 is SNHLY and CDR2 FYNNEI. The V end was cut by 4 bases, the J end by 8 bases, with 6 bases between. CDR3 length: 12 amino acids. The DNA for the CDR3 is TGTGCCAGCAGTGGACAGGATTCACCCCTCCACTTT. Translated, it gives CASSGQDSPLHF. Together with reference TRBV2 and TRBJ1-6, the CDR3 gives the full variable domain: EPEVTQTPSHQVTQMGQEVILRCVPISNHLYFYWYRQILGQKVEFLVSFYNNEISEKSEIFDDQFSVERPDGSNFTLKIRSTKLEDSAMYFCASSGQDSPLHFGNGTRLTVT.

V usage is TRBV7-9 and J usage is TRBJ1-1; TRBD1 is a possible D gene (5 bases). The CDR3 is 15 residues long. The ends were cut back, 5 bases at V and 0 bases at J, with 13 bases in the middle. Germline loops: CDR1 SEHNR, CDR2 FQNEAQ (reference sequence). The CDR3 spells CASSQQDGMNTEAFF. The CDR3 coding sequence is TGTGCCAGCAGCCAACAGGACGGAATGAACACTGAAGCTTTCTTT.

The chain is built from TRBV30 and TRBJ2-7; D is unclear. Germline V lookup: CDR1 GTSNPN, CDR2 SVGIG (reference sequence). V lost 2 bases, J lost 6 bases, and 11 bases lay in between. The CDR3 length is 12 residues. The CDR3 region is CAWSYTPGEQYF. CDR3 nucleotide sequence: TGTGCCTGGAGTTATACCCCCGGCGAGCAGTACTTC.

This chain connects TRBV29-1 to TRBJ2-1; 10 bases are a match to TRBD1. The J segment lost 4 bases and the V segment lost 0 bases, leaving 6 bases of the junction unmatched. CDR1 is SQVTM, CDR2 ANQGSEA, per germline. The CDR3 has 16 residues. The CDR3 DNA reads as TGCAGCGTTGAAGATTCCGGGACAGGGGTTTACAATGAGCAGTTCTTC. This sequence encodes CSVEDSGTGVYNEQFF.

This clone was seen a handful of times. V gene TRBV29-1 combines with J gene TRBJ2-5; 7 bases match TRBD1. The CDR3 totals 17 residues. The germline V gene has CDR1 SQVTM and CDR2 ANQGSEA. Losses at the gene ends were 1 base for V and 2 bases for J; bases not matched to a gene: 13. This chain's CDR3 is CSVEGQGLGALQETQYF. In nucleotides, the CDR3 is TGCAGCGTTGAAGGACAGGGCCTCGGAGCGCTTCAAGAGACCCAGTACTTC.

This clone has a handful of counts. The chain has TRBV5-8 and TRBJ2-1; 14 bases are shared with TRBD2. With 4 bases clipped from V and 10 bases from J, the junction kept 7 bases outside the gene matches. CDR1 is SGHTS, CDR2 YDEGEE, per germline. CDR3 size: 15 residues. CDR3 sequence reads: CASSPGGLAGEEQFF. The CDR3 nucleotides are TGTGCCAGCAGCCCGGGGGGACTAGCGGGAGAAGAGCAGTTCTTC.